This TCR beta chain was obtained from a study of T cells after yellow fever vaccination. Study summary: SMART-Seq v4 Ultra Low Input prepared the low-cell-number fractions. Study-level points and caveats: The presence of abundant clonotypes contaminating from the bulk population was possible in FACS-sorted repertoires. Reappearance after the booster was observed for most primary-vaccination clones (about 96% CD4, roughly 90% CD8). On re-exposure, the response was weaker but peaked faster, at day 5 versus 15.

TCRdb recomputed calls from the 5' RACE reads with MiXCR, one row per CDR3 protein. Among 300,000 to 350,000 distinct CDR3 sequences listed, under 5% were seen once. This clonotype has just a few counts. Its target is not known. Germline assignment: CDR1 SGHNT and CDR2 YYREEE (reference sequence). The CDR3 has 14 amino acids. Trimming removed 1 base from V and 4 bases from J, with 11 bases in between. The sequences come from PBMCs, collected 5 days after the yellow fever booster vaccination. This receptor was obtained from a man younger than 35 who received the YFV17D yellow fever vaccine. The chain links TRBV5-4 to TRBJ1-1, with D possibly matching TRBD1 (6 bases). DNA of the CDR3: TGTGCCAGCAGCTTGCCGGGGGCAGGCACTGAAGCTTTCTTT. Amino acids: CASSLPGAGTEAFF.